This T cell receptor beta chain was captured in a study of PD-L1 blockade in urothelial cancer (dated by TCRdb to about 2017). With regard to the full study: All patients started therapy at some point between 2014 and 2016 and received atezolizumab 1,200 mg intravenously every 3 weeks. Blood samples yielded a median of around 150,000 T cells and around 80,000 unique TCRs, with median clonality 0.080. Pretreatment tumor samples and matched peripheral blood, collected serially before and after atezolizumab treatment, underwent TCR sequencing. Patients had an ECOG performance status of 0 or 1 and had received between 0 and 3 prior chemotherapy regimens. Progression-free survival longer than 6 months counted as durable clinical benefit, and TCR features were additionally tested against both progression-free and overall survival. The study, an exploratory multi-omic analysis, examined somatic, immune and clinical correlates of response to PD-L1 blockade with atezolizumab in urothelial cancer. About 10 patients achieved durable clinical benefit and 15 to 20 did not. Whole exome sequencing and RNA sequencing of pretreatment tumors were performed alongside TCR sequencing in the same patients. Twenty-five of 29 patients were identified as males with urothelial cancer of bladder origin, and a prior smoking history was reported by 18 of 29 patients. Blood samples were analyzed at two time points: 3 weeks after treatment start (second dose) and 6 weeks after treatment start. Some 29 patients had pretreatment blood TCR-seq, 24 had at least one posttreatment blood collection, and 24 had tumor TCR-seq.

About this clone itself: The antigen it recognizes is unknown. The sample holds no much larger clone one base away, and base qualities are not on file.

This sample's time point label indicates: pretreatment peripheral blood. The cohort included 29 patients with locally advanced or metastatic urothelial carcinoma who were treated at Memorial Sloan Kettering on a trial protocol. Peripheral blood mononuclear cells were collected pretreatment and during treatment, with between 1 and 8 total time points per patient. The Qiagen DNeasy Blood extraction kit was used to purify genomic DNA from total PBMCs and tumor samples. Collected pretreatment and during treatment, PBMCs were isolated and stored as previously described. The germline V gene (reference sequence) sets CDR1 to LNHDA and CDR2 to SQIVND. V is shortened by 10 bases, J by 2 bases, and the region joining them spans 14 bases. Taken from cysteine to phenylalanine, the CDR3 has 14 residues. This entry keeps only the CDR3 DNA: 42 bases, framed from base 1. To estimate absolute template abundance from read counts, synthetic TCR analog templates were spiked into each PCR. TCRbeta CDR3 regions were amplified from genomic DNA with bias-controlled V and J gene primers using the immunoSEQ assay. Sequencing of rearranged TCRbeta segments was performed at approximately 20X coverage. Processing in the source paper ran as follows. Sequencing errors were corrected by clustering and CDR3s were annotated against IMGT to assign V, D and J genes. Downstream analyses used only productive TCRbeta rearrangements, leaving out any out-of-frame or stop-codon sequences. Clonality was calculated as one minus the Shannon entropy normalized by the log of the number of unique productive sequences. Fisher's exact test with Benjamini-Hochberg correction, at a threshold of adjusted p below 0.01, was used to find clones that differed between time points or between blood and tumor. TCRdb's version of the immuneACCESS table is confined to in-frame rearrangements and falls short of the full clone set. An unresolved V gene accounts for under half of the shortfall where checked; the remainder is of unknown origin. V, J and clone size derive from that table, while D and trimming were established from the DNA sequence. Here the sample has about 56,000 clones; roughly 85% occur a single time. The ten biggest clones cover more than 15% of the sample.

General findings and caveats noted by the study authors: Because the sample size was small (n of about 29) and many exploratory analyses were performed, the results are intended to be hypothesis-generating. At 3 weeks after the start of treatment, tumor-associated TCR clones in peripheral blood had expanded more in patients with durable benefit (n of about 22, p = 0.022). A pretreatment peripheral blood TCR clonality below the median was linked to improved progression-free and overall survival.

The chain joins TRBV19 to TRBJ2-2; the best D guess is TRBD2, with 5 bases matching. This sample comprised PBMCs, obtained around atezolizumab (anti-PD-L1) treatment. The clonotype originates from a man in his 70s with urothelial cancer. Read as DNA, the sequence is TGTGCCACGAGAGGGATACAAAACACCGGGGAGCTGTTTTTT. This yields the protein CATRGIQNTGELFF.